This T cell receptor beta chain comes out of a study of blood T cells in healthy people across ages. Healthy Russian Caucasian donors spanned ages about 6 to 95 years. A sample-barcoded 5' primer and a J-beta primer mix were used in a second PCR of roughly 7 to 11 cycles. Each CDR3 protein gets one entry after TCRdb re-called the 5' RACE reads with MiXCR. The sample shows some 1.5 million distinct CDR3 sequences, over 25% of them seen only once. This clonotype was found once. The sequence was collected from a woman under 40 in good health. The sample consisted of blood.

The CDR3 here is CASSVEPSHATEAFF. DNA of the CDR3: TGTGCCAGCAGCGTAGAGCCCTCACATGCTACTGAAGCTTTCTTT. The chain employs TRBV9 and TRBJ1-1; D is ambiguous. The CDR3 totals 15 residues. The germline V gene has CDR1 SGDLS and CDR2 YYNGEE. The ends were cut back, 0 bases at V and 5 bases at J, with 14 bases in the middle.